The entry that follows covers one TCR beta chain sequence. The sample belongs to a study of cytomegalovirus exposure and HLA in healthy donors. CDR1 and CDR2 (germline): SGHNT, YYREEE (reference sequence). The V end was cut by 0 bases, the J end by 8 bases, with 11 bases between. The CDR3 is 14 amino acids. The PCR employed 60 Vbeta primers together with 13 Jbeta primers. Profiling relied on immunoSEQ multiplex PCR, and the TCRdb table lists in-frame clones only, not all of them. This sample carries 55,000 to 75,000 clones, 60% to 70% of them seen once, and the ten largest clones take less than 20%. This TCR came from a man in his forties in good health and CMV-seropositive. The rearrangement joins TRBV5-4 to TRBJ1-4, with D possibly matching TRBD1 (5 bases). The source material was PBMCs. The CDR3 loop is CASSLGRRGEKLFF. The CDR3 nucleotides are TGTGCCAGCAGCTTGGGACGGCGGGGGGAAAAACTGTTTTTT.